This T cell receptor delta chain was sequenced in a study of Vδ1+ human thymocytes. This CDR3 is 21 amino acids long. Germline V lookup: CDR1 TSWWSYY, CDR2 QGS. With 1 base clipped from V and 0 bases from J, the junction kept 14 bases outside the gene matches. About this clone itself: Its cognate antigen is unknown.

The template was reverse-transcribed extracted RNA. Multiplex PCR used pooled V-gene forward primers and a constant-region reverse primer to amplify CDR3s. TCRdb called clones from the multiplex PCR reads again using CATT. The sample yields roughly 50,000 delta-chain clones, about a sixth seen once. Study-level points and caveats: Thymic delta-chain repertoires held around 20% Vdelta2 sequences and few Vdelta3, despite high sort purity. Unexpected Vdelta2 sequences could cause misinterpretation of bulk repertoire data. Thymic TRG and TRD repertoires appeared highly polyclonal.

This receptor was obtained from a boy under three years old who had congenital heart surgery. Sequencing used Vdelta1+ gamma-delta thymocytes from the thymus. The subset denotes: FACS-sorted CD3+ TCRalphabeta- TCRVdelta1+ TCRVdelta2- thymocytes. This rearrangement joins TRDV1 to TRDJ1; 13 nucleotides line up with TRDD3. For the CDR3, the DNA is TGTGCTCTTGGGGAACCCCGATCATGTACTGGGGGATACGGGTACACCGATAAACTCATCTTT. Amino acids: CALGEPRSCTGGYGYTDKLIF.